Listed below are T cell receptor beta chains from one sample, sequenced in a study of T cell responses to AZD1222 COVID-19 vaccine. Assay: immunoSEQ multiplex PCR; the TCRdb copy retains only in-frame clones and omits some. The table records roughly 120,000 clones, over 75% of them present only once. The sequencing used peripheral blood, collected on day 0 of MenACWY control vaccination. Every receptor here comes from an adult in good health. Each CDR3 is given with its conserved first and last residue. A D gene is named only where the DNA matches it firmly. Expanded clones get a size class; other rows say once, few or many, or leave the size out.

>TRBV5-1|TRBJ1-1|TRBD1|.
TGCGCCAGCAGCCGGGAAACAGGGGTCACTGAAGCTTTCTTT
CASSRETGVTEAFF
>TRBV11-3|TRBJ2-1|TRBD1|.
TGTGCCAGCAGCCCCCGACAGGGCACCTACAATGAGCAGTTCTTC
CASSPRQGTYNEQFF
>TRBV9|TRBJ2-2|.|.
TGTGCCAGCAGCGTAGATGACGGGGAGCTGTTTTTT
CASSVDDGELFF
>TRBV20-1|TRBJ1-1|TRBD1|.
TGCAGTGCTAGTCCACAGGGGGGGCGCTGGGACACTGAAGCTTTCTTT
CSASPQGGRWDTEAFF
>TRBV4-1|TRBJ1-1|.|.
TGCGCCAGCAGCCATTCAGGAGTTGCTGAAGCTTTCTTT
CASSHSGVAEAFF
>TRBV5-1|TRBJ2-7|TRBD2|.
TGCGCCAGCAGCTTGGTCGGTAGCGGGAGTTACGAGCAGTACTTC
CASSLVGSGSYEQYF
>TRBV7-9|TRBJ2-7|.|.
TGTGCCAGCAGCCCGGCAGTGGGGCCGGACTCCTACGAGCAGTACTTC
CASSPAVGPDSYEQYF
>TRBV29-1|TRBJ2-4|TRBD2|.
TGCAGCGTGGGGGTTGGCGGGAGGGGTAACATTCAGTACTTC
CSVGVGGRGNIQYF
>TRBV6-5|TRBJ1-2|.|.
TGTGCCAGCACCAAGACAGGCCCCCTTTCCCGCTACACCTTC
CASTKTGPLSRYTF
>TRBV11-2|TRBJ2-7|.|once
TGTGCCAGCAGCTTAGACGGACCGGACTACGAGCAGTACTTC
CASSLDGPDYEQYF
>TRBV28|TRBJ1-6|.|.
TGTGCCAGCCATGAGAGCTCCTATAATTCACCCCTCCACTTT
CASHESSYNSPLHF
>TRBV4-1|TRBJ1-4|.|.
TGCGCCAGCAGCCTCGGGAGGACAGAGGTTGAAAAACTGTTTTTT
CASSLGRTEVEKLFF
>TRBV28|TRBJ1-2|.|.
TGTGCCACCTCCACTAGGTCGGGCGCTAACTATGGCTACACCTTC
CATSTRSGANYGYTF
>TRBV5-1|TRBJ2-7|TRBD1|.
TGCGCCAGCAGCCAAACCACAGGGGTTTGGGACGAGCAGTACTTC
CASSQTTGVWDEQYF
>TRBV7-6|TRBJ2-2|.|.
TGTGCCAGCAGCCTACGACAGGGAGGGAGCACCGGGGAGCTGTTTTTT
CASSLRQGGSTGELFF
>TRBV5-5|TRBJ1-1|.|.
TGTGCCAGCAGCTTGGCGCGGGGCAGCGGAGGGACTGAAGCTTTCTTT
CASSLARGSGGTEAFF
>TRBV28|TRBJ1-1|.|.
TGTGCCAGCAGCTGGACTGTTAACACTGAAGCTTTCTTT
CASSWTVNTEAFF
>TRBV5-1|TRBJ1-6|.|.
TGCGCCAGCAGCTTGGCCTCTAATTCACCCCTCCACTTT
CASSLASNSPLHF
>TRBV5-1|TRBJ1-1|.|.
TGCGCCAGCAGCCCTTCGGGGACGCAAAGAAACACTGAAGCTTTCTTT
CASSPSGTQRNTEAFF
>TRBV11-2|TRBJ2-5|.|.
TGTGCCAGCACCGGCCTAGCAGGGCCAGAGACCCAGTACTTC
CASTGLAGPETQYF
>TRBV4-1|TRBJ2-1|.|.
TGCGCCAGCAGCCAAGGTCACGGGAGAGCCAATGAGCAGTTCTTC
CASSQGHGRANEQFF
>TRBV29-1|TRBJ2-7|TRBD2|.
TGCAGCGTTACTCCGGGACTAGCGGGACTAGGGTACTACGAGCAGTACTTC
CSVTPGLAGLGYYEQYF
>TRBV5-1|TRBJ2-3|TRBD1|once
TGCGCCAGCGGGGGACAGGGACATAGCACAGATACGCAGTATTTT
CASGGQGHSTDTQYF
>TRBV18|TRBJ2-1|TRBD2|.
TGTGCCAGCTCACCACCGGCTAGCGGAACAGATGAGCAGTTCTTC
CASSPPASGTDEQFF
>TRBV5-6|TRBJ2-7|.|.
TGTGCCAGCAGCTTGGTGGGGGGTTCAACCTACGAGCAGTACTTC
CASSLVGGSTYEQYF
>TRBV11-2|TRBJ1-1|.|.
TGTGCCAGCAGCTTAGCCAGGGTAAACACTGAAGCTTTCTTT
CASSLARVNTEAFF
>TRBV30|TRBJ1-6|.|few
TGTGCCTGGAGTGTAGGGAGGGAGTATAATTCACCCCTCCACTTT
CAWSVGREYNSPLHF
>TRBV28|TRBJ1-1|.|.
TGTGCCAGCAGTTTAATGTTCCCGAACACTGAAGCTTTCTTT
CASSLMFPNTEAFF
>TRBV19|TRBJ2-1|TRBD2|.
TGTGCCAGTAGAGGCGGGAGGGAGCAGTTCTTC
CASRGGREQFF